This is a list of T cell receptor beta chains from one sample in a study of T cell responses to AZD1222 COVID-19 vaccine. Profiling relied on immunoSEQ multiplex PCR, and the TCRdb table lists in-frame clones only, not all of them. Of fewer than 150,000 clones in the sample, about 93% were seen once. The sequencing used peripheral blood, collected on day 0 of AZD1222 vaccination. Receptors originate from an adult in good health. The conserved cysteine and the conserved F or W are not part of the CDR3 here.

TRBV10-3	TRBJ2-7	AISGQGGGEQY
TRBV6-1	TRBJ2-7	ASSDVGAGGPNYEQY
TRBV29-1	TRBJ1-5	SVEVNGQPQH
TRBV9	TRBJ1-1	ASSVDWGVNTEAF
TRBV20-1	TRBJ2-4	SVPGEGVQY
TRBV19	TRBJ1-1	ASSNLPNTEAF
TRBV15	TRBJ2-7	ATSRDSGASYEQY
TRBV29-1	TRBJ1-4	SVKGQGAEKLF
TRBV7-2	TRBJ2-7	ASSARIRETEQY
TRBV18	TRBJ1-2	ASSPLDNYGYT
TRBV6-5	TRBJ1-2	ASSYMSVNNYGYT
TRBV5-4	TRBJ1-1	ASSSDMNTEAF
TRBV7-6	TRBJ2-2	ASSFQGASTGELF
TRBV3-1/TRBV3-2	TRBJ2-7	ASSRIPPSYEQY
TRBV2	TRBJ2-1	ASSDAGGSYNEQF
TRBV7-3	TRBJ2-7	ASTPREEIYYEQY
TRBV6-4	TRBJ2-3	ASSDGRGGPPDTQY
TRBV11-2	TRBJ1-2	ASSLSGAMGYT
TRBV7-9	TRBJ1-1	ASSLQQTEAF
TRBV6-1	TRBJ2-5	ASSERASGETQY
TRBV7-8	TRBJ1-2	ASSLDGSLGTGRAYGYT
TRBV7-2	TRBJ2-7	ASSLITENSYEQY
TRBV2	TRBJ2-4	ASKEAAGARNIQY
TRBV10-3	TRBJ1-5	ASGTGGSRSNQPQH
TRBV19	TRBJ2-5	ASRLGETQY
TRBV6-5	TRBJ1-2	ASSKRQGARGYT
TRBV7-8	TRBJ2-7	ASSTDERSYEQY
TRBV7-2	TRBJ2-1	ASSLGQTGTGEYNEQF
TRBV30	TRBJ2-7	AWTGTVGYEQY
TRBV6-5	TRBJ2-5	ASHPSGGGFETQY
TRBV5-4	TRBJ1-1	ASSLRQGLLDTEAF
TRBV6-5	TRBJ2-1	ASRGFLQGEQF
TRBV4-1	TRBJ2-2	ASSQDRSSGRAGELF